Each of the 11 T cell receptor beta chains below was sequenced from the same sample in a study of blood T cell repertoires in COVID-19. Repertoires were generated with immunoSEQ multiplex PCR, while TCRdb's copy carries only in-frame clones and drops some. The repertoire holds tens of thousands of clones, with around 85% as singletons. Input material: peripheral blood. The origin of the receptors is a man aged 55 to 70 with acute or convalescent COVID-19.

This sequence joins TRBV19 and TRBJ1-2; 7 bases are a match to TRBD1. V shed 6 bases and J 6 bases; nucleotides not matched to a gene: 10. Germline-derived CDR1 and CDR2 are LNHDA and SQIVND (reference sequence). CDR3 length: 14 residues. As DNA, the CDR3 is TGTGCCAGTAGCCGAATGACAGGGTGGAATGGCTACACCTTC. Protein: CASSRMTGWNGYTF.

This chain joins TRBV7-9 and TRBJ1-2; D gene unclear. The CDR3 consists of 15 residues. Trimming shortened V by 2 bases and J by 0 bases, and 10 bases separated the two germline ends. Germline CDR1 reads SEHNR; CDR2 reads FQNEAQ (reference sequence). The CDR3, as DNA: TGTGCCAGCAGCTTAACGGAGTCCGCTAACTATGGCTACACCTTC. It translates to CASSLTESANYGYTF. Combining the CDR3 with reference TRBV7-9 and TRBJ1-2 gives the whole variable domain DTGVSQNPRHKITKRGQNVTFRCDPISEHNRLYWYRQTLGQGPEFLTYFQNEAQLEKSRLLSDRFSAERPKGSFSTLEIQRTEQGDSAMYLCASSLTESANYGYTFGSGTRLTVV.

The chain uses TRBV5-1 and TRBJ1-4, with TRBD1 identical over 9 bases. Trimming took 2 bases from V and 8 from J; bases not matched to a gene: 4. This CDR3 spans 14 amino acids. From germline, CDR1 is SGHRS and CDR2 YFSETQ. CDR3 residues: CASSFGDRGEKLFF. DNA for the CDR3: TGCGCCAGCAGCTTTGGAGACAGGGGGGAAAAACTGTTTTTT.

This chain joins TRBV29-1 and TRBJ2-7; 8 positions agree with TRBD2. V trimming: 4 bases; J trimming: 6 bases; junction bases outside the gene matches: 5. CDR1 and CDR2 from the germline V gene are SQVTM and ANQGSEA. The CDR3 extends over 12 amino acids. CDR3 nucleotides: TGCAGCGTTGGGTCTAGCGGGTTCGAGCAGTACTTC. The encoded protein is CSVGSSGFEQYF.

V and J are TRBV2 and TRBJ2-7; D is perhaps TRBD1 (6 bases). This CDR3 spans 15 amino acids. Between the trimmed V and J ends, which lost 2 bases and 7 bases, there was a span of 18 bases. Germline values: CDR1 SNHLY, CDR2 FYNNEI. The CDR3 reads CASSEQDRRGTEQYF. The CDR3, as DNA: TGTGCCAGCAGTGAACAAGACAGGCGAGGAACGGAGCAGTACTTC.

Written as DNA, the CDR3 is TGTGCCAGTAGTATAGGCCGGCCGGGACTAGCGGGAGGACTAGGCAATGAGCAGTTCTTC. As protein: CASSIGRPGLAGGLGNEQFF. The chain is built from TRBV19 and TRBJ2-1; 15 nucleotides align to TRBD2. This CDR3 has 20 residues. V shed 1 base and J 6 bases; nucleotides not matched to a gene: 13. Germline V gives CDR1 LNHDA, CDR2 SQIVND (reference sequence). The full variable domain, completed using reference TRBV19 and TRBJ2-1, is DGGITQSPKYLFRKEGQNVTLSCEQNLNHDAMYWYRQDPGQGLRLIYYSQIVNDFQKGDIAEGYSVSREKKESFPLTVTSAQKNPTAFYLCASSIGRPGLAGGLGNEQFFGPGTRLTVL.

The CDR3 is CASRLAGSYEQYF. The CDR3 nucleotides are TGTGCCAGTAGACTAGCGGGCTCCTACGAGCAGTACTTC. The chain links TRBV19 to TRBJ2-7; 9 nucleotides line up with TRBD2. The CDR3 consists of 13 residues. V was clipped by 6 bases and J by 0 bases; unmatched bases: 0. CDR1 is LNHDA and CDR2 is SQIVND in the germline V gene (reference sequence).

The count of this clone is one. This chain links TRBV7-8 with TRBJ1-6; a possible D gene is TRBD1 (5 bases). Trimming left V 0 bases short and J 10 bases short, with 10 bases between. CDR3 size: 14 residues. CDR1 is SGHVS and CDR2 is FQNEAQ in the germline V gene. The CDR3: CASSLAEGSSPLHF. CDR3 in DNA: TGTGCCAGCAGCTTAGCGGAGGGGAGCTCACCCCTCCACTTT. The entire variable domain, with the rest obtained from reference TRBV7-8 and TRBJ1-6, is as follows: GAGVSQSPRYKVAKRGQDVALRCDPISGHVSLFWYQQALGQGPEFLTYFQNEAQLDKSGLPSDRFFAERPEGSVSTLKIQRTQQEDSAVYLCASSLAEGSSPLHFGNGTRLTVT.

This clone turned up a few times. The chain combines TRBV4-2 with TRBJ2-7, with D unclear. The CDR3 loop spans 14 amino acids. V shed 1 base and J shed 2 bases, with 9 bases lying between them. Germline V lookup: CDR1 LGHNA, CDR2 YNFKEQ. The CDR3 bases are TGTGCCAGCAGCCAAGGGTGGGCCACCTACGAGCAGTACTTC. Its translation: CASSQGWATYEQYF.

The chain links TRBV27 to TRBJ2-3; weak D call: TRBD1 (6 bases). This CDR3 is built from 18 residues. V lost 3 bases and J lost 1, with 20 bases in between. Per germline, CDR1 MNHEY and CDR2 SMNVEV (reference sequence). CDR3 sequence (DNA): TGTGCCAGCAGTTTCCGCACACATCAGGGGTCTGGCACAGATACGCAGTATTTT. It yields the protein CASSFRTHQGSGTDTQYF.

J is TRBJ1-1 and V is TRBV20-1; a possible D gene is TRBD1 (5 bases). V lost 3 bases, J lost 12 bases, and 14 bases lay in between. The germline V gene has CDR1 DFQATT and CDR2 SNEGSKA (reference sequence). CDR3 length: 11 amino acids. The CDR3 sequence: CSARKGIGTFF. CDR3 coding DNA: TGCAGTGCTAGGAAGGGGATAGGAACTTTCTTT.